This entry is about one TCR beta chain. This specimen belongs to a study of blood T cell repertoires in COVID-19. Study background: Nucleic acid was either cDNA or gDNA, and it came from T cells, B-cell-depleted T cells, or PBMCs.

Germline assignment: CDR1 SGHNT and CDR2 YYREEE (reference sequence). This CDR3 is 17 amino acids long. With V trimmed by 8 bases and J by 7 bases, 21 bases remained unmatched. Method: immunoSEQ multiplex PCR; TCRdb's copy keeps in-frame clones and lacks some. This sample has under 350,000 clones, with roughly 86% found just once. The chain couples TRBV5-4 to TRBJ1-2, with 9 positions matching TRBD1. The specimen sequenced was peripheral blood. This receptor was obtained from a man in his 70s with acute or convalescent COVID-19. The CDR3 region is CASKPGLWEQGARGYTF. The CDR3 coding sequence is TGTGCCAGTAAACCAGGCTTATGGGAACAGGGGGCGCGTGGCTACACCTTC.